Given below is one TCR beta chain in context. Its specificity is not known. This sample was taken from a study of shared clonotypes between healthy human individuals. Study in general: Aged between 18 and 49, the donors were two women and three men.

Germline V gene sequence: CDR1 SGHRS, CDR2 YFSETQ. J was trimmed by 4 bases and V by 4 bases; bases with no gene match: 11. This CDR3 comprises 15 residues. All donors were healthy HIV-negative adults lacking recent acute infections or vaccinations. There were only Caucasian adults among the donors, and all lived in Nashville, Tennessee. Measured with immunoSEQ multiplex PCR; TCRdb has only the in-frame clones, and not every one. The table shows approximately 2.5 million clones, with 80% to 95% occurring only once. Study-level findings and limits: Across a handful of donors, naive CD4 shared roughly 5%, naive CD8 around 4%, memory CD4 roughly 2.4%, memory CD8 0.4%.

V is TRBV5-1 and J is TRBJ2-7, with 7 bases identical to TRBD1. Material for sequencing was naive CD4+ T cells from PBMCs. As for subset: CD45RA+ positively selected. The clonotype comes from a man in his late teens or twenties in good health. Some clones in this sample may be carry-over from other donors' samples. CDR3 loop: CASSIVPGTEYEQYF. The CDR3 bases are TGCGCCAGCAGCATCGTCCCCGGGACAGAGTACGAGCAGTACTTC.